The rows below give T cell receptor beta chains drawn from one sample of a study of tumor-infiltrating lymphocytes in primary liver carcinoma. In TCRdb, the multiplex PCR reads were re-called with MiXCR into one record per CDR3 protein. The data hold around 190,000 distinct CDR3 sequences, with 85% observed a single time. The sample was tumor tissue from primary liver carcinoma. The receptors were gathered from a man aged 35-49 years with primary liver carcinoma and hepatitis B virus infection. Each CDR3 is given with its conserved first and last residue. Clone size appears in some rows only: once, few, many, or a class for an expanded clone.

v_call	j_call	clone_size	cdr3_length	cdr3_aa
TRBV30	TRBJ2-2	NA	14	CAWRGLEDIGELFF
TRBV6-1	NA	NA	13	CASSEAKSQPQYF
TRBV5-1	TRBJ2-7	NA	17	CASSSAPVSILGDEQYF
TRBV12-3/TRBV12-4	TRBJ2-3	NA	16	CASSSSTSGVTDRQYF
TRBV2	TRBJ2-4	NA	15	CASSEEQGSINTQYF
TRBV4-2	TRBJ2-2	NA	17	CVSSQEGAGGLTGELLF
TRBV29-1	TRBJ2-2	many	15	CSVVLVGAFTGELFF
TRBV5-5	TRBJ2-6	NA	17	CASSLVPTNSGANVLTF
TRBV10-2	TRBJ2-3	NA	12	CASSHTIGRMYF
TRBV18	TRBJ2-3	NA	15	CASSPRQGVTDTRYF
TRBV7-9	TRBJ1-2	NA	13	CSSSLSGARGYTF
TRBV6-5	TRBJ2-1	NA	15	CASSYRPAGGSEQFF
TRBV4-1	TRBJ1-6	NA	17	CASSQDRGQGQNSPLHF
TRBV11-3	TRBJ2-1	NA	12	CANSLNANDQFF
TRBV6-6	TRBJ2-5	once	12	CASTPDWETLYF
TRBV29-1	TRBJ2-7	NA	13	CSIAQRKPYEQYF
TRBV7-9	TRBJ1-2	NA	14	CARRWDRGLHGYNF
TRBV5-4	TRBJ2-3	NA	11	CASIQNERTVF
TRBV6-1	TRBJ2-6	NA	15	CPSSFGTSGIDVVTF
TRBV4-1	TRBJ1-5	NA	15	CASSQGLDSNQPQHF
TRBV5-5	TRBJ2-5	NA	14	CASSLARFQESQYF
TRBV11-1	TRBJ2-2	NA	15	CASSTGETNTGWLFF